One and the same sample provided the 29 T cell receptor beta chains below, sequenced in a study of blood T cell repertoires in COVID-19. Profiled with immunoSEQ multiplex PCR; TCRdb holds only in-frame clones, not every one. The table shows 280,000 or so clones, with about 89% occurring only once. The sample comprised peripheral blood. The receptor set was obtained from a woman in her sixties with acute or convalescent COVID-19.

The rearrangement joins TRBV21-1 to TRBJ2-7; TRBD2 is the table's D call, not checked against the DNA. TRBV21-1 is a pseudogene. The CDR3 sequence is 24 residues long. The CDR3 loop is CASSKGEAPGWRPDPLPRSYEQYF. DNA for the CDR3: TGTGCCAGCAGCAAGGGGGAGGCCCCAGGGTGGAGACCAGATCCTCTACCCCGTTCCTACGAGCAGTACTTC.

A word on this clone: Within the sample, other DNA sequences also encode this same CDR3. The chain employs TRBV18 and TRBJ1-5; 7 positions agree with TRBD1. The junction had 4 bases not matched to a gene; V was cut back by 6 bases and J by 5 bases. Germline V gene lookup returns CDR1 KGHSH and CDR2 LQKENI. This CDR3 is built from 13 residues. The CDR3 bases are TGTGCCAGCTCTCGGGACAGAGATCAGCCCCAGCATTTT. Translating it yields CASSRDRDQPQHF. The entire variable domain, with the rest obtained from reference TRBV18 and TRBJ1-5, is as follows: NAGVMQNPRHLVRRRGQEARLRCSPMKGHSHVYWYRQLPEEGLKFMVYLQKENIIDESGMPKERFSAEFPKEGPSILRIQQVVRGDSAAYFCASSRDRDQPQHFGDGTRLSIL.

The CDR3 loop is CASSSSGGALDEQYF. CDR3 DNA sequence: TGTGCCAGCAGTTCTAGCGGGGGGGCGTTGGACGAGCAGTACTTC. The chain uses TRBV7-9 and TRBJ2-7; 12 positions agree with TRBD2. The germline gives CDR1 SEHNR, CDR2 FQNEAQ (reference sequence). The CDR3 consists of 15 residues. V dropped 6 bases and J dropped 5; count of bases not matched to a gene: 8.

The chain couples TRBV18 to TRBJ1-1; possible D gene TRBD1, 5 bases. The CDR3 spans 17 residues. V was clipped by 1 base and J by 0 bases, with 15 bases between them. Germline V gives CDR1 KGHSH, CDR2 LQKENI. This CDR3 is CASSPRQGRWVNTEAFF. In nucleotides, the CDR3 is TGTGCCAGCTCACCACGGCAGGGTAGGTGGGTGAACACTGAAGCTTTCTTT. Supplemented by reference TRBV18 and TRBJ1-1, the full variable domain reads NAGVMQNPRHLVRRRGQEARLRCSPMKGHSHVYWYRQLPEEGLKFMVYLQKENIIDESGMPKERFSAEFPKEGPSILRIQQVVRGDSAAYFCASSPRQGRWVNTEAFFGQGTRLTVV.

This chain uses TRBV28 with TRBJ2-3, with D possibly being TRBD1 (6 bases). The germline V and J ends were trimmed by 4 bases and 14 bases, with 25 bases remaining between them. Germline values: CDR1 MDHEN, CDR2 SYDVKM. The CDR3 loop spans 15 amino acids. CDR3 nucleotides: TGTGCCAGCAGTTCCCACTTCGGACAGTCAGACTCCGGGTATTTT. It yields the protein CASSSHFGQSDSGYF. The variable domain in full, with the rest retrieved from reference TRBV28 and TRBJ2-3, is DVKVTQSSRYLVKRTGEKVFLECVQDMDHENMFWYRQDPGLGLRLIYFSYDVKMKEKGDIPEGYSVSREKKERFSLILESASTNQTSMYLCASSSHFGQSDSGYFGPGTRLTVL.

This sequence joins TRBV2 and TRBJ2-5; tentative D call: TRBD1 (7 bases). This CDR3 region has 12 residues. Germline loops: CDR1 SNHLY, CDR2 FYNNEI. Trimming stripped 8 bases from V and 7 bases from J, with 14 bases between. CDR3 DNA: TGTGCCAGCTTTGGACAGGAGGGGACCCAGTACTTC. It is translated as CASFGQEGTQYF.

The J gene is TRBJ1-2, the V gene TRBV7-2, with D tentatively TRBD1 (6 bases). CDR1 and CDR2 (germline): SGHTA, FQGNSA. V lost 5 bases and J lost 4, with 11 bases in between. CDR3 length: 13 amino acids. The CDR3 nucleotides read TGTGCCAGCAGCCCCGACAGGACCTATGGCTACACCTTC. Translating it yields CASSPDRTYGYTF.

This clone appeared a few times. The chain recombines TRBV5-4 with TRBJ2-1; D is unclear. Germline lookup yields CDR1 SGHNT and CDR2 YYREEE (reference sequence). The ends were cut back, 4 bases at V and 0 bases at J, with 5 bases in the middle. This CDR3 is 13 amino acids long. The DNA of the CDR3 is TGTGCCAGCAGCCCGGGCTCCTACAATGAGCAGTTCTTC. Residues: CASSPGSYNEQFF.

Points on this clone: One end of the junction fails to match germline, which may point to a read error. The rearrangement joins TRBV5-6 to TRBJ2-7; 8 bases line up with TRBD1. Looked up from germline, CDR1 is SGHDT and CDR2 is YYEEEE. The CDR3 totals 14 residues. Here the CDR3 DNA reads TGTGCCAGCAGCTTTAGTGACAGGGGCGAAGTGATTGGCTTC. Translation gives CASSFSDRGEVIGF.

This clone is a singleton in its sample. CDR3 residues: CASSEGQGTDTQYF. Here the CDR3 DNA reads TGCGCCAGCAGCGAGGGACAGGGCACAGATACGCAGTATTTT. The V and J genes are TRBV5-1 and TRBJ2-3; 8 bases agree with TRBD1. V was clipped by 4 bases and J by 1 base; unmatched bases: 2. The CDR3 spans 14 residues. Looked up from germline, CDR1 is SGHRS and CDR2 is YFSETQ.

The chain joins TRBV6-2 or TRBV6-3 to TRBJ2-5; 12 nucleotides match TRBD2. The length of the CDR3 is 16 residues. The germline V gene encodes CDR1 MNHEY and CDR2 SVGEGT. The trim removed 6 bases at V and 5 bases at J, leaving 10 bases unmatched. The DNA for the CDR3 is TGTGCCAGCAGCTCGCCGACTAGCGGGGGCCGGGAGACCCAGTACTTC. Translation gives CASSSPTSGGRETQYF.

CDR3 region: CASSLAGQVAYSGNTIYF. CDR3 bases: TGTGCCAGCAGTTTAGCGGGACAGGTCGCCTACTCTGGAAACACCATATATTTT. The chain joins TRBV28 to TRBJ1-3; 8 nucleotides match TRBD1. This CDR3 comprises 18 residues. CDR1 is MDHEN and CDR2 is SYDVKM in the germline V gene. The J segment lost 0 bases and the V segment lost 2 bases, leaving 9 bases of the junction unmatched. Filled out from reference TRBV28 and TRBJ1-3, the complete variable domain reads DVKVTQSSRYLVKRTGEKVFLECVQDMDHENMFWYRQDPGLGLRLIYFSYDVKMKEKGDIPEGYSVSREKKERFSLILESASTNQTSMYLCASSLAGQVAYSGNTIYFGEGSWLTVV.

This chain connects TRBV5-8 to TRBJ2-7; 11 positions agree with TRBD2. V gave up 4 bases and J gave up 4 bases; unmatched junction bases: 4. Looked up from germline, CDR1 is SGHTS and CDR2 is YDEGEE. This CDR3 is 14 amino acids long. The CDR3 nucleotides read TGTGCCAGCAGCCGCGGGACTAGCGGTTACGAGCAGTACTTC. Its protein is CASSRGTSGYEQYF. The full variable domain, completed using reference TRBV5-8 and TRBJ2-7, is EAGVTQSPTHLIKTRGQQATLRCSPISGHTSVYWYQQALGLGLQFLLWYDEGEERNRGNFPPRFSGRQFPNYSSELNVNALELEDSALYLCASSRGTSGYEQYFGPGTRLTVT.

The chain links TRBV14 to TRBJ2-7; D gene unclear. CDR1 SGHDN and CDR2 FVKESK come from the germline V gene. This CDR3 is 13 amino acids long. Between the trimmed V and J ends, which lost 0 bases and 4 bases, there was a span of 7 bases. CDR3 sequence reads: CASSQDGEYEQYF. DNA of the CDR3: TGTGCCAGCAGCCAAGACGGAGAGTACGAGCAGTACTTC. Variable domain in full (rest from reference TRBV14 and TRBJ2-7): EAGVTQFPSHSVIEKGQTVTLRCDPISGHDNLYWYRRVMGKEIKFLLHFVKESKQDESGMPNNRFLAERTGGTYSTLKVQPAELEDSGVYFCASSQDGEYEQYFGPGTRLTVT.

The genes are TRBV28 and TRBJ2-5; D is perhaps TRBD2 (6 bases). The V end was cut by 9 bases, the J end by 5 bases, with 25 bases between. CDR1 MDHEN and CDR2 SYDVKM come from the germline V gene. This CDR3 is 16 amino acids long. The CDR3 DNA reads TGTGCCAGTACCGGGACTTCAAAAGGTCTGTGGGAGACCCAGTACTTC. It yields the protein CASTGTSKGLWETQYF.

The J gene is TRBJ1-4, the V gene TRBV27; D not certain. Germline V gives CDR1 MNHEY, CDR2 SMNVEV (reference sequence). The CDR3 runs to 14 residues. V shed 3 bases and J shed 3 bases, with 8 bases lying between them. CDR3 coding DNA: TGTGCCAGCAGTTTCCTGCAGTCTAATGAAAAACTGTTTTTT. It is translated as CASSFLQSNEKLFF.

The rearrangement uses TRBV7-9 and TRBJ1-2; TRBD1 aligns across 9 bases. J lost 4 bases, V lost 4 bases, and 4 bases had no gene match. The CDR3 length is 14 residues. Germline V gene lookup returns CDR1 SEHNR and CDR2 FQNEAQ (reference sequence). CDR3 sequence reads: CASSSGGQGYGYTF. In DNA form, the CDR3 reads TGTGCCAGCAGCTCCGGGGGACAGGGCTATGGCTACACCTTC.

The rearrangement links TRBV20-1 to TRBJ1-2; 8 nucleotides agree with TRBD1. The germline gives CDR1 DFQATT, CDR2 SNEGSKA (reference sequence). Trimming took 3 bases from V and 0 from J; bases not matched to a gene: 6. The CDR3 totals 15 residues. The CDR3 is CSASGTGSSNYGYTF. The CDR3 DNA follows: TGCAGTGCTAGTGGGACAGGCAGTTCTAACTATGGCTACACCTTC.

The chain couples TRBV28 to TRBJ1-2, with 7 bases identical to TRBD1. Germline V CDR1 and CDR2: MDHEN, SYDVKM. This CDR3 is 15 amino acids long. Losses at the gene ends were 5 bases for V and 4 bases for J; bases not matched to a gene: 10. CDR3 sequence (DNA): TGTGCCAGCAGTATAACAGGGGAGCGTACCTATGGCTACACCTTC. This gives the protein CASSITGERTYGYTF.

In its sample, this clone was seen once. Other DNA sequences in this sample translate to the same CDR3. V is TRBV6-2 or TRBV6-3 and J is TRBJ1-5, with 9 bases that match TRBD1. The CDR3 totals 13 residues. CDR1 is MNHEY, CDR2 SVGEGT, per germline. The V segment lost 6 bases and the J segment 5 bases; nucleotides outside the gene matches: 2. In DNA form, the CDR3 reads TGTGCCAGCAGCGGGACAGGGCATCAGCCCCAGCATTTT. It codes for CASSGTGHQPQHF.

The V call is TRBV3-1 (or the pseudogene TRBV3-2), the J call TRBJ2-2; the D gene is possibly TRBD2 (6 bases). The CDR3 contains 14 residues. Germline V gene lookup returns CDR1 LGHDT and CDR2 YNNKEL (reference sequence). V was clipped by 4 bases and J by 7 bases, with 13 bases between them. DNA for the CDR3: TGTGCCAGCAGCCCCTTAACGGGGGACGGGGAGCTGTTTTTT. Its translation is CASSPLTGDGELFF.

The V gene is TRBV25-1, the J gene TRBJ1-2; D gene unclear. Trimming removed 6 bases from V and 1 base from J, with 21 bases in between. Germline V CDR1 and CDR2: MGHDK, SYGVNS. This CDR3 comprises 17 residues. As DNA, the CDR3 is TGTGCCAGCAGCCCAACCCGCCCGAGGAATCTTAACTATGGCTACACCTTC. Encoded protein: CASSPTRPRNLNYGYTF.

CDR3 in DNA: TGTGCCAGCAGTTTATGGCCGGGACAGGGGCCGAACTTTAACTATGGCTACACCTTC. This encodes CASSLWPGQGPNFNYGYTF. The rearrangement uses TRBV28 and TRBJ1-2, with 10 bases that match TRBD1. In germline, CDR1 is MDHEN, CDR2 SYDVKM. CDR3 length: 19 amino acids. With V trimmed by 0 bases and J by 1 base, 11 bases remained unmatched.

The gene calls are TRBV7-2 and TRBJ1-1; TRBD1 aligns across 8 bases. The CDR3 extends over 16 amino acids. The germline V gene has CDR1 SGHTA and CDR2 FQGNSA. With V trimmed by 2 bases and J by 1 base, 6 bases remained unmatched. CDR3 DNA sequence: TGTGCCAGCAGCTTAAGTCCGCAGGGGGCGAACACTGAAGCTTTCTTT. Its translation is CASSLSPQGANTEAFF.

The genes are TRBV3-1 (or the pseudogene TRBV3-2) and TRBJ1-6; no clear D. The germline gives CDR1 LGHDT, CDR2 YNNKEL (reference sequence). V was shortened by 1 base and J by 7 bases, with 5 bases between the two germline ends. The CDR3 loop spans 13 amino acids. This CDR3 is CASSQGGNSPLHF. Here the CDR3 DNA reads TGTGCCAGCAGCCAAGGCGGGAATTCACCCCTCCACTTT.

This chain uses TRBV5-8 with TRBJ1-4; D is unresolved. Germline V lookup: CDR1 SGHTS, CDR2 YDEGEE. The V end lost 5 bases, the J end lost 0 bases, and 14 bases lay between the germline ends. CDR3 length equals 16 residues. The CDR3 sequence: CASSDGQLPTNEKLFF. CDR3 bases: TGTGCCAGCAGTGATGGGCAGCTCCCAACTAATGAAAAACTGTTTTTT.

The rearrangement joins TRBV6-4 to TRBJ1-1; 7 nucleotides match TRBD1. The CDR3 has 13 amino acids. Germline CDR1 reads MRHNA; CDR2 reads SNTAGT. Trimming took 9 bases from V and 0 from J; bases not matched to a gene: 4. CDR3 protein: CASADRMNTEAFF. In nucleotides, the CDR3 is TGTGCCAGTGCGGACAGGATGAACACTGAAGCTTTCTTT.

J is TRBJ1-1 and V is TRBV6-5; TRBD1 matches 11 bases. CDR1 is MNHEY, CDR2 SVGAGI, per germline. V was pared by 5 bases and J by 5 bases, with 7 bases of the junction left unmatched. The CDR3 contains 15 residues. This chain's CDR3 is CASSQPGQGVTEAFF. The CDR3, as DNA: TGTGCCAGCAGTCAACCGGGACAGGGGGTTACTGAAGCTTTCTTT.

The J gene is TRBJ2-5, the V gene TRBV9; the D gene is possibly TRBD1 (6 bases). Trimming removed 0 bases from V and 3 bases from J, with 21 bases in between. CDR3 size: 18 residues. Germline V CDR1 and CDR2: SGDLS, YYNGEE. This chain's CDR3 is CASSVVPRIGAGEETQYF. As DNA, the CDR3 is TGTGCCAGCAGCGTAGTTCCGAGGATCGGGGCAGGGGAAGAGACCCAGTACTTC. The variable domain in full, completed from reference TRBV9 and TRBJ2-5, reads DSGVTQTPKHLITATGQRVTLRCSPRSGDLSVYWYQQSLDQGLQFLIQYYNGEERAKGNILERFSAQQFPDLHSELNLSSLELGDSALYFCASSVVPRIGAGEETQYFGPGTRLLVL.